The T cell receptor beta chain described here comes from a study of CD8 T cells in ankylosing spondylitis. Library preparation for TCR beta used quantitative 5'-RACE with molecular barcodes. From the 5' RACE reads, TCRdb called clonotypes with MiXCR, one entry per CDR3 protein. The repertoire holds 85,000 to 100,000 distinct CDR3 sequences, with about 8.3% as singletons. This clonotype was counted at least ten times. The antigen is undetermined. V shed 10 bases and J 7 bases; nucleotides not matched to a gene: 11. CDR3 length: 13 amino acids. Broader study findings: The study identified a TCR beta motif of under ten highly homologous variants that appeared characteristic of ankylosing spondylitis blood. Disease-linked clones, CD8+, were relatively rare in peripheral blood. Researchers reportedly found disease-linked clones significantly enriched in matched ankylosing spondylitis synovial fluid.

Specimen: blood, either unsorted or a sorted T cell fraction (not recorded which). The V gene is TRBV12-3 or TRBV12-4, the J gene TRBJ1-1; 8 bases agree with TRBD1. This receptor was identified in a male donor with ankylosing spondylitis or in good health (not recorded which). CDR3 amino acids: CAILHRGGFEAFF. CDR3 sequence (DNA): TGTGCCATCCTACACAGGGGGGGCTTTGAAGCTTTCTTT.